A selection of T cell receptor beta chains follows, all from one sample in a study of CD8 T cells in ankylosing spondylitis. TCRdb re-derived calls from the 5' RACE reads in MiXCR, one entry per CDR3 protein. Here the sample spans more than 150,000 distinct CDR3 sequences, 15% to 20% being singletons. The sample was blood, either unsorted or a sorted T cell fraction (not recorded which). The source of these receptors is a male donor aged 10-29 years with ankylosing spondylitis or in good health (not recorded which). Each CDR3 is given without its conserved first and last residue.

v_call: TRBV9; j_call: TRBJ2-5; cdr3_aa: ASSVASGHQETQY
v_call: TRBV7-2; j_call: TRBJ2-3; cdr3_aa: ASSLEGGRASDTQY
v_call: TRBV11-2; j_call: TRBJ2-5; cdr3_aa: ASRDPFLAHQETQY
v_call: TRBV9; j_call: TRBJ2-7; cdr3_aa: ASSVGTRPYEQY
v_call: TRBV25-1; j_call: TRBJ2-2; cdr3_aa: ASSAPNTGELF
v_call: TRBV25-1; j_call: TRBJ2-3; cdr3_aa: AITSGNTDTQY
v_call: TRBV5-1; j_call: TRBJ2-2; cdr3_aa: ASSLTVTGTGELF
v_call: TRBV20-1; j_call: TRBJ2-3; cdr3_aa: SAVAGGPVADTQY
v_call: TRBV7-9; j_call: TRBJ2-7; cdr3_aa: ASSLAPHRDEQY
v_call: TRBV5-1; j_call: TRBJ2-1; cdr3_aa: ASSQGAGLSSYNEQF
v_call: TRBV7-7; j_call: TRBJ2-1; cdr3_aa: ASSRTEYDEQF
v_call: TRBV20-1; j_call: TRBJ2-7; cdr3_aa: SARRLAGDMGEQY
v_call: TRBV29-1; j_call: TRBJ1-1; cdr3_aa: SVARETEAF
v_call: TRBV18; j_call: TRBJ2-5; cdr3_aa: ASSPQGGLAQETQY
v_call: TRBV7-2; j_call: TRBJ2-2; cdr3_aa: ASSVPPGGNVGTGELF
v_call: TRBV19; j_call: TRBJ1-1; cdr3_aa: ASSISVRAYLPDTEAF
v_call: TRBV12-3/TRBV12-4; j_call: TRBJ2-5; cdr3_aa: ASKGGRFETQY
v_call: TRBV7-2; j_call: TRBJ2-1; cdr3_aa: ASSFRTSSNEQF
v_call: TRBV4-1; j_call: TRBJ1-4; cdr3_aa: ASSQDWGGYNEKLF
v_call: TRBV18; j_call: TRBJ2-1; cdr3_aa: ASTGPRNEQF
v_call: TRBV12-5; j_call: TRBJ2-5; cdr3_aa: ASSGYQETQY
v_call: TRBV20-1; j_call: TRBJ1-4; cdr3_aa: SARVGGRGEKLF
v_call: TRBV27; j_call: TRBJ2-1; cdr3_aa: ASSFYGPLRGGLLEQF
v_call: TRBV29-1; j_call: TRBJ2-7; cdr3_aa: SFSHDPGTGSLGGHEQY
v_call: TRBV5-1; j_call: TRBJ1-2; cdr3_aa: ASSPYRELNYGYT
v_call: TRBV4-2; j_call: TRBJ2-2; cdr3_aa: ASSQDQVWDESNTGELF
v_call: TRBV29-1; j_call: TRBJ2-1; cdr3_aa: SGKGLAGNEQF
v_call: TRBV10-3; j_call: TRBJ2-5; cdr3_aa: AISPSAGVGETQY
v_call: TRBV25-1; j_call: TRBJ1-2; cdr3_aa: ASSDQTNYGYT
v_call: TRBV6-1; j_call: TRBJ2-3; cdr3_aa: ASSGPGQGTDTQY
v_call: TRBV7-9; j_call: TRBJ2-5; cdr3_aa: ASSLVMAGAETQY
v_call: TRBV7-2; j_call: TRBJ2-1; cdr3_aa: ASSRYWETEQF
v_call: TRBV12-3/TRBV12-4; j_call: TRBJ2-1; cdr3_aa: ASSLVEGSYNEQF
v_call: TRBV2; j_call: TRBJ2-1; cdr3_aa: ASRASGLYNEQF
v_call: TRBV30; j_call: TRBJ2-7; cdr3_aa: AWSIFGTGGSYEQY
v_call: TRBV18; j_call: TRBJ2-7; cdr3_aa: ASSPAGSDEQY
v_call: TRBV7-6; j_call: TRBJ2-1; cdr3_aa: ASTTQSGTSDGGWQF
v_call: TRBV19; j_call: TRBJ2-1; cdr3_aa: ASSWTSGYNEQF
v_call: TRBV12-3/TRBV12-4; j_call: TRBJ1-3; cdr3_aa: ASSPGGSYTIY
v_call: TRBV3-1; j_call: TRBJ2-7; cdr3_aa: ASSQEGRYEQY
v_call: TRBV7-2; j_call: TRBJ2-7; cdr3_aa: ASSRTGPYEQY
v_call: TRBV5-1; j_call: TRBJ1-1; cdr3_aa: ASSLEGVGGTEAF
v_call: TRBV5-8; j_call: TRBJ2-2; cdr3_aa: ASSLVGSINTGELF
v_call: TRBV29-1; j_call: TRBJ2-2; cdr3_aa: SVESGARVTGELF
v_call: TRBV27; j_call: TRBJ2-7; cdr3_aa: ASSQVPGGKQY
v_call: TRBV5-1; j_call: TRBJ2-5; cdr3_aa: ASSLRTSGEETQY
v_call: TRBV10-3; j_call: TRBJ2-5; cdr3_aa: AISGTDRGQETQY
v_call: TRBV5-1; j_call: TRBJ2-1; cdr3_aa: ASSLEGTSGRSENEQF
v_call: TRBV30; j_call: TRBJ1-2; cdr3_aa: AWSVPRSDKST
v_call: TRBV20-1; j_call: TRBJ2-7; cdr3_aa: SARVWTSGYEQY
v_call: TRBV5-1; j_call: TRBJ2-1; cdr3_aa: ASSWAGTSGPRGSYNEQF
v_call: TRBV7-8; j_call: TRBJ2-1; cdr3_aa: ASSPSGATPGGNEQF
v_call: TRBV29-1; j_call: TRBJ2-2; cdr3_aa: SGVRGYTGELF
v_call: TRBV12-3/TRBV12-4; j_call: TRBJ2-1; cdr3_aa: ASSLLVGLSNEQF
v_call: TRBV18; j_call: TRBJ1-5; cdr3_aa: ASSPRTEKPQH
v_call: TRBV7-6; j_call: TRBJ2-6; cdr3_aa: ASSLATDSGANVLT
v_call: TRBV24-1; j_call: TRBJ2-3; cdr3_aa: ATSDPVITDTQY